A selection of T cell receptor beta chains follows, all from one sample in a study of T-cell reconstitution after alpha-beta-depleted transplantation in children. MiXCR, applied by TCRdb to the PCR reads, yields one record per CDR3 protein. The sample lists 500,000 to 750,000 distinct CDR3 sequences, roughly 13% occurring once. Source: PBMCs, mostly from graft donor cells, taken 360 days after TCRalphabeta/CD19-depleted stem cell transplant. These receptors originate from a male patient under 18 who had a stem cell transplant for acute myeloid leukemia, so the T cells may come from the graft donor. The CDR3 runs from the conserved cysteine through the conserved F or W. D genes are given only for firm matches. Rows give clone size only sometimes, using once, few, many, or a class for an expanded clone.

d_call: TRBD1
v_call: TRBV29-1
clone_size: few
j_call: TRBJ2-2
cdr3_nt: TGCAGCGTTGTAGAGGGGACAGGACCGAACACCGGGGAGCTGTTTTTT
cdr3_aa: CSVVEGTGPNTGELFF

d_call: NA
v_call: TRBV5-1
clone_size: NA
j_call: TRBJ2-3
cdr3_nt: TGCGCCAGCAGCTCACTAGGAAGGCCACCAGATACGCAGTATTTT
cdr3_aa: CASSSLGRPPDTQYF

d_call: NA
v_call: TRBV5-1
clone_size: NA
j_call: TRBJ2-2
cdr3_nt: TGCGCCAGCAGCTTGGAACATAACGACGGGGAGCTGTTTTTT
cdr3_aa: CASSLEHNDGELFF

d_call: NA
v_call: TRBV18
clone_size: few
j_call: TRBJ2-5
cdr3_nt: TGTGCCAGCTCACCACAGCCTGAGACCCAGTACTTC
cdr3_aa: CASSPQPETQYF

d_call: NA
v_call: TRBV20-1
clone_size: few
j_call: TRBJ2-3
cdr3_nt: TGCAGTGGGGTCCTCGGAGATACGCAGTATTTT
cdr3_aa: CSGVLGDTQYF

d_call: TRBD2
v_call: TRBV6-1
clone_size: few
j_call: TRBJ2-7
cdr3_nt: TGTGCCAGCAGTGAGTATAGCGGGACGTACTACGAGCAGTACTTC
cdr3_aa: CASSEYSGTYYEQYF

d_call: NA
v_call: TRBV4-3
clone_size: few
j_call: TRBJ2-1
cdr3_nt: TGCGCCAGCAGCCAAGATCCTTCTACTATCACCGGGGAGCAGTTCTTC
cdr3_aa: CASSQDPSTITGEQFF

d_call: TRBD2
v_call: TRBV4-2
clone_size: few
j_call: TRBJ2-2
cdr3_nt: TGTGCCAGCAGCCAAATGACTAGCGCGACGAACACCGGGGAGCTGTTTTTT
cdr3_aa: CASSQMTSATNTGELFF

d_call: NA
v_call: TRBV7-2
clone_size: NA
j_call: TRBJ2-7
cdr3_nt: TGTGCCAGCAGCATAGAGCTGTACGAGCAGTACTTC
cdr3_aa: CASSIELYEQYF

d_call: NA
v_call: TRBV5-1
clone_size: NA
j_call: TRBJ1-1
cdr3_nt: TGCGCCAGCAGCTTGGAAGTTGGCCATAGAAGCGAAGCTTTCTTT
cdr3_aa: CASSLEVGHRSEAFF

d_call: TRBD1
v_call: TRBV25-1
clone_size: many
j_call: TRBJ2-5
cdr3_nt: TGTGCCAGCAGCTACGATAGGGGGCGCGTAGAGACCCAGTACTTC
cdr3_aa: CASSYDRGRVETQYF

d_call: NA
v_call: TRBV6-5
clone_size: few
j_call: TRBJ2-1
cdr3_nt: TGTGCCAGCAGTCACGCCTCGAAAGAGCAGTTCTTC
cdr3_aa: CASSHASKEQFF

d_call: NA
v_call: TRBV5-1
clone_size: many
j_call: TRBJ2-1
cdr3_nt: TGCGCCAGCAGCTTTTTGGGGACCACCCGCAATGAGCAGTTCTTC
cdr3_aa: CASSFLGTTRNEQFF

d_call: TRBD2
v_call: TRBV30
clone_size: few
j_call: TRBJ2-5
cdr3_nt: TGTGCCTGGAGTGTTGCGGGGGAAGAGACCCAGTACTTC
cdr3_aa: CAWSVAGEETQYF

d_call: NA
v_call: TRBV9
clone_size: NA
j_call: TRBJ2-7
cdr3_nt: TGTGCCAGCAGCGTTATCGAGGGAGAGCAGTACTTC
cdr3_aa: CASSVIEGEQYF

d_call: TRBD2
v_call: TRBV7-8
clone_size: NA
j_call: TRBJ2-1
cdr3_nt: TGTGCCAGCAGCCGACATAGACTAGCGGGAGGCCCCTACAATGAGCAGTTCTTC
cdr3_aa: CASSRHRLAGGPYNEQFF

d_call: NA
v_call: TRBV3-1
clone_size: NA
j_call: TRBJ1-1
cdr3_nt: TGTGCCAGCAGCCCCCGGGGGCCTCCCTACCTGAACACTGAAGCTTTCTTT
cdr3_aa: CASSPRGPPYLNTEAFF

d_call: NA
v_call: TRBV7-2
clone_size: few
j_call: TRBJ2-1
cdr3_nt: TGTGCCAGCAGCTTATCCCCCATTAAGGGGGTCGATGAGCAGTTCTTC
cdr3_aa: CASSLSPIKGVDEQFF

d_call: TRBD2
v_call: TRBV20-1
clone_size: few
j_call: TRBJ2-7
cdr3_nt: TGCAGTGCTAGGAGACTAGCCTACTCCTACGAGCAGTACTTC
cdr3_aa: CSARRLAYSYEQYF

d_call: NA
v_call: TRBV5-1
clone_size: NA
j_call: TRBJ1-5
cdr3_nt: TGCGCCAGCAGCTTGAGTAGAAATCAGCCCCAGCATTTT
cdr3_aa: CASSLSRNQPQHF

d_call: TRBD2
v_call: TRBV11-3
clone_size: NA
j_call: TRBJ2-1
cdr3_nt: TGTGCCAGCAGCTCCGGACTAGCGGGAGGGCCCTTAGGGCAGTTCTTC
cdr3_aa: CASSSGLAGGPLGQFF

d_call: NA
v_call: TRBV7-3
clone_size: few
j_call: TRBJ2-1
cdr3_nt: TGTGCCAGCAGCTTAAGCCTGGGGAATGAGCAGTTCTTC
cdr3_aa: CASSLSLGNEQFF

d_call: NA
v_call: TRBV7-7
clone_size: few
j_call: TRBJ2-1
cdr3_nt: TGTGCTAGCAGCCGTCATTATGGGGCCATGGATGAGCAGTTCTTC
cdr3_aa: CASSRHYGAMDEQFF

d_call: NA
v_call: TRBV29-1
clone_size: many
j_call: TRBJ2-3
cdr3_nt: TGCAGCGTACTCATCAGGGAACGGACAGATACGCAGTATTTT
cdr3_aa: CSVLIRERTDTQYF

d_call: NA
v_call: TRBV3-1
clone_size: many
j_call: TRBJ2-3
cdr3_nt: TGTGCCAGCAGCCAAGATAGCCTGGGGACAGATACGCAGTATTTT
cdr3_aa: CASSQDSLGTDTQYF

d_call: NA
v_call: TRBV21-1
clone_size: NA
j_call: TRBJ2-1
cdr3_nt: TGTGCCAGCAGCCCCAGAGTACTAGCGGGAGTGAGGTCCTACAATGTGCAGTTCTTC
cdr3_aa: CASSPRVLAGVRSYNVQFF

d_call: NA
v_call: TRBV20-1
clone_size: NA
j_call: TRBJ2-7
cdr3_nt: TGCAGTGCTAGAGAAGTCCCGGGCGGCCCTGCTTCGGTACAGTACTTC
cdr3_aa: CSAREVPGGPASVQYF

d_call: TRBD2
v_call: TRBV12-3/TRBV12-4
clone_size: NA
j_call: TRBJ2-5
cdr3_nt: TGTGCCAGCAGTTTCTCAACCGGGACTAGACGTTTAGTGACCCAGTACTTC
cdr3_aa: CASSFSTGTRRLVTQYF

d_call: NA
v_call: TRBV10-3
clone_size: NA
j_call: TRBJ2-5
cdr3_nt: TGTGCCATCAGCCGAGGACACGAGAAAGAGACCCAGTACTTC
cdr3_aa: CAISRGHEKETQYF

d_call: TRBD2
v_call: TRBV19
clone_size: once
j_call: TRBJ2-7
cdr3_nt: TGTGCCAGTAGTATGAGGTCTAGCGGAGCCATCCTCTACGAGCAGTACTTC
cdr3_aa: CASSMRSSGAILYEQYF

d_call: NA
v_call: TRBV28
clone_size: NA
j_call: TRBJ1-1
cdr3_nt: TGTGCCAGCAGTTTAATGGACAGTTTAGCTTTCTTT
cdr3_aa: CASSLMDSLAFF

d_call: NA
v_call: TRBV5-1
clone_size: many
j_call: TRBJ2-7
cdr3_nt: TGCGCCAGCAGGACAGCGTTATACTACGAGCAGTACTTC
cdr3_aa: CASRTALYYEQYF

d_call: TRBD2
v_call: TRBV5-5
clone_size: many
j_call: TRBJ2-7
cdr3_nt: TGTGCCAGCAGCCCGGCCGGGGAGGGTGCTAAGCAGTACTTC
cdr3_aa: CASSPAGEGAKQYF

d_call: NA
v_call: TRBV7-6
clone_size: NA
j_call: TRBJ2-1
cdr3_nt: TGTGCCAGCAGCTTAGAACTGACCAATGAGCAGTTCTTC
cdr3_aa: CASSLELTNEQFF

d_call: NA
v_call: TRBV29-1
clone_size: many
j_call: TRBJ2-4
cdr3_nt: TGCAGCGTTGCGGTCATGGGAGCCAAAAACATTCAGTACTTC
cdr3_aa: CSVAVMGAKNIQYF

d_call: NA
v_call: TRBV4-3
clone_size: NA
j_call: TRBJ2-7
cdr3_nt: TGCGCCAGCAGCCAAGAAAGGTTCTTTCCCTACGAGCAGTACTTC
cdr3_aa: CASSQERFFPYEQYF

d_call: NA
v_call: TRBV20-1
clone_size: many
j_call: TRBJ2-7
cdr3_nt: TGCAGTGCTAGTAATCCTTGGGGCTCCTACGAGCAGTACTTC
cdr3_aa: CSASNPWGSYEQYF

d_call: NA
v_call: TRBV20-1
clone_size: NA
j_call: TRBJ2-3
cdr3_nt: TGCAGTGCTAGCCTACGGCACAAGCGAAACACAGATACGCAGTATTTT
cdr3_aa: CSASLRHKRNTDTQYF

d_call: NA
v_call: TRBV7-8
clone_size: few
j_call: TRBJ2-5
cdr3_nt: TGTGCCAGCAGCCTCCAGGGGCCCGTCTGGGAGACCCAGTACTTC
cdr3_aa: CASSLQGPVWETQYF

d_call: NA
v_call: TRBV7-2
clone_size: NA
j_call: TRBJ2-7
cdr3_nt: TGTGCCAGCAGCTTTTCTCGTAGTACTTCCTACGAGCAGTACTTC
cdr3_aa: CASSFSRSTSYEQYF

d_call: NA
v_call: TRBV20-1
clone_size: NA
j_call: TRBJ2-3
cdr3_nt: TGCAGTGCTATGCTTCGGGCCACAGATACGCAGTATTTT
cdr3_aa: CSAMLRATDTQYF